Listed below are T cell receptor beta chains from one sample, sequenced in a study of siplizumab effects on memory and regulatory T cells. TCRdb's table, derived via immunoSEQ multiplex PCR, lists solely in-frame clones and lacks some. The sample consists of some 56,000 clones, approximately 97% of them appearing once. The sequencing sample was made of naive CD8+ T cells sorted from blood. Receptor source: a human donor in good health. Both conserved end residues are part of each CDR3. Each record gives: J gene, CDR3 length, clone size, D gene, V gene, CDR3 protein, CDR3 DNA. D genes are given only for firm matches. Size tells how often a clone was seen (once, few, many) or the class of an expanded clone, and some rows leave it out.

j_gene: TRBJ2-7; len: 11; abundance: -; d_gene: TRBD1; v_gene: TRBV29-1; CDR3aa: CSGQGANEQYF; CDR3nt: TGCAGCGGCCAGGGGGCGAACGAGCAGTACTTC
j_gene: TRBJ2-7; len: 14; abundance: -; d_gene: -; v_gene: TRBV5-1; CDR3aa: CASSLAGRSYEQYF; CDR3nt: TGCGCCAGCAGCTTGGCCGGCAGATCCTACGAGCAGTACTTC
j_gene: TRBJ2-1; len: 12; abundance: -; d_gene: -; v_gene: TRBV7-9; CDR3aa: CASTPGGDEQFF; CDR3nt: TGTGCCAGCACCCCGGGGGGCGATGAGCAGTTCTTC
j_gene: TRBJ2-3; len: 16; abundance: -; d_gene: -; v_gene: TRBV15; CDR3aa: CATSRDRDTSTDTQYF; CDR3nt: TGTGCCACCAGCAGGGATAGAGACACTAGCACAGATACGCAGTATTTT
j_gene: TRBJ2-5; len: 14; abundance: -; d_gene: -; v_gene: TRBV27; CDR3aa: CASSLSPIQETQYF; CDR3nt: TGTGCCAGCAGTTTATCCCCGATCCAAGAGACCCAGTACTTC
j_gene: TRBJ2-7; len: 14; abundance: -; d_gene: -; v_gene: TRBV7-9; CDR3aa: CASSFSGSNYEQYF; CDR3nt: TGTGCCAGCAGCTTCTCAGGGTCTAACTACGAGCAGTACTTC
j_gene: TRBJ1-1; len: 14; abundance: -; d_gene: -; v_gene: TRBV9; CDR3aa: CASSESQGRGEAFF; CDR3nt: TGTGCCAGCAGCGAATCACAGGGCAGGGGTGAAGCTTTCTTT
j_gene: TRBJ2-5; len: 15; abundance: -; d_gene: -; v_gene: TRBV9; CDR3aa: CASSVAGAVQETQYF; CDR3nt: TGTGCCAGCAGCGTAGCAGGAGCGGTACAAGAGACCCAGTACTTC
j_gene: TRBJ2-7; len: 16; abundance: -; d_gene: -; v_gene: TRBV6-1; CDR3aa: CASSVVRGAPLYEQYF; CDR3nt: TGTGCCAGCAGTGTAGTTCGGGGAGCTCCCCTCTACGAGCAGTACTTC
j_gene: TRBJ1-5; len: 15; abundance: -; d_gene: TRBD1; v_gene: TRBV6-5; CDR3aa: CASSRQGEGNQPQHF; CDR3nt: TGTGCCAGCAGTAGACAGGGGGAAGGCAATCAGCCCCAGCATTTT
j_gene: TRBJ2-3; len: 17; abundance: -; d_gene: -; v_gene: TRBV28; CDR3aa: CASSLYRDGSSTDTQYF; CDR3nt: TGTGCCAGCAGTTTATACCGGGACGGGAGCTCGACAGATACGCAGTATTTT
j_gene: TRBJ2-3; len: 15; abundance: once; d_gene: -; v_gene: TRBV7-8; CDR3aa: CASSLFRTSTDTQYF; CDR3nt: TGTGCCAGCAGCTTATTCCGGACTAGCACAGATACGCAGTATTTT
j_gene: TRBJ2-1; len: 15; abundance: -; d_gene: TRBD2; v_gene: TRBV5-5; CDR3aa: CASSLDLAGENEQFF; CDR3nt: TGTGCCAGCAGCTTGGACCTAGCGGGAGAGAATGAGCAGTTCTTC
j_gene: TRBJ1-2; len: 16; abundance: once; d_gene: -; v_gene: TRBV28; CDR3aa: CASSSRRLPSNYGYTF; CDR3nt: TGTGCCAGCAGTAGCAGACGGCTACCCTCTAACTATGGCTACACCTTC
j_gene: TRBJ2-1; len: 13; abundance: -; d_gene: TRBD2; v_gene: TRBV7-7; CDR3aa: CASSLEREDEQFF; CDR3nt: TGTGCTAGCAGCTTAGAGCGGGAGGATGAGCAGTTCTTC
j_gene: TRBJ2-1; len: 18; abundance: -; d_gene: TRBD2; v_gene: TRBV28; CDR3aa: CASSFPQDSGGLNNEQFF; CDR3nt: TGTGCCAGCAGTTTCCCCCAGGATAGCGGGGGACTTAACAATGAGCAGTTCTTC
j_gene: TRBJ1-5; len: 14; abundance: few; d_gene: TRBD1; v_gene: TRBV27; CDR3aa: CASSTTGRNQPQHF; CDR3nt: TGTGCCAGCAGTACGACAGGGAGAAATCAGCCCCAGCATTTT
j_gene: TRBJ2-1; len: 16; abundance: -; d_gene: TRBD2; v_gene: TRBV6-6; CDR3aa: CASSNSGRVPFNEQFF; CDR3nt: TGTGCCAGCAGTAATAGCGGGAGGGTCCCTTTTAATGAGCAGTTCTTC
j_gene: TRBJ2-1; len: 16; abundance: -; d_gene: TRBD2; v_gene: TRBV13; CDR3aa: CASSFRGVAGRVEQFF; CDR3nt: TGTGCCAGCAGCTTCCGCGGGGTAGCGGGAAGGGTTGAGCAGTTCTTC
j_gene: TRBJ2-7; len: 15; abundance: once; d_gene: -; v_gene: TRBV30; CDR3aa: CAWSRQVWSTYEQYF; CDR3nt: TGTGCCTGGAGTCGACAGGTTTGGTCTACCTACGAGCAGTACTTC
j_gene: TRBJ1-1; len: 14; abundance: -; d_gene: -; v_gene: TRBV11-2; CDR3aa: CASSPPDRNTEAFF; CDR3nt: TGTGCCAGCAGTCCCCCAGACAGGAACACTGAAGCTTTCTTT
j_gene: TRBJ1-5; len: 14; abundance: -; d_gene: -; v_gene: TRBV27; CDR3aa: CASSFVGGNQPQHF; CDR3nt: TGTGCCAGCAGTTTTGTAGGGGGAAATCAGCCCCAGCATTTT
j_gene: TRBJ1-1; len: 14; abundance: -; d_gene: -; v_gene: TRBV6-1; CDR3aa: CASSDWAMNTEAFF; CDR3nt: TGTGCCAGCAGTGACTGGGCAATGAACACTGAAGCTTTCTTT
j_gene: TRBJ2-1; len: 12; abundance: -; d_gene: -; v_gene: TRBV29-1; CDR3aa: CSVEDQSLEQFF; CDR3nt: TGCAGCGTTGAAGATCAGTCTCTTGAGCAGTTCTTC